Below, 4 T cell receptor beta chains from the same sample are listed, as sequenced in a study of blood T cell repertoires in COVID-19. Assay used: immunoSEQ multiplex PCR; TCRdb lists only in-frame clones, some missing. The sample yields 250,000 to 350,000 clones, approximately 82% seen once. The specimen sequenced was peripheral blood. Every receptor here comes from a woman aged 45-59 years with acute or convalescent COVID-19.

The chain joins TRBV5-4 to TRBJ1-2; 9 positions agree with TRBD1. CDR1 SGHNT and CDR2 YYREEE come from the germline V gene (reference sequence). J lost 8 bases, V lost 2 bases, and 10 bases had no gene match. The CDR3 loop spans 15 amino acids. CDR3 nucleotide sequence: TGTGCCAGCAGCTTATTAGGGACAGGGATTTACGGCTACACCTTC. Translated: CASSLLGTGIYGYTF.

This chain joins TRBV28 and TRBJ1-2; TRBD1 matches at 7 bases. V shed 8 bases and J 1 base; nucleotides not matched to a gene: 7. There are 14 residues in the CDR3. Germline loops: CDR1 MDHEN, CDR2 SYDVKM. This CDR3 is CASGGQANNYGYTF. The CDR3 DNA reads as TGTGCCAGCGGCGGACAGGCGAATAACTATGGCTACACCTTC.

The genes are TRBV19 and TRBJ1-5; D unclear. Germline CDR1 is LNHDA and CDR2 is SQIVND (reference sequence). V lost 3 bases to trimming and J lost 1 base, with 10 bases between them. The CDR3 extends over 15 amino acids. For the CDR3, the DNA is TGTGCCAGTAGTATTATGCTGGCCAGCAATCAGCCCCAGCATTTT. This encodes CASSIMLASNQPQHF.

This sequence joins TRBV24-1 and TRBJ2-3; the match to TRBD1 covers 8 bases. This CDR3 has 14 residues. Trimming took 3 bases from V and 3 from J; bases not matched to a gene: 1. Per the germline V gene, CDR1 is KGHDR and CDR2 is SFDVKD. The chain's CDR3 is CATSDHRGTDTQYF. DNA for the CDR3: TGTGCCACCAGTGATCACAGGGGGACAGATACGCAGTATTTT.